The next 22 T cell receptor beta chains were all read from a single sample in a study of early T cells in non-severe SARS-CoV-2 infection. TCRdb recomputed calls from the 5' RACE reads with MiXCR, one row per CDR3 protein. Seen here are about 40,000 distinct CDR3 sequences, about 6% observed once, and the top ten hold more than 7%. The sample here was whole blood, taken at baseline. The receptors come from an adult who was a healthcare worker with PCR-confirmed SARS-CoV-2 infection or an uninfected control (not recorded which).

There are many counts of this clonotype. This rearrangement joins TRBV6-5 to TRBJ2-1, with D perhaps being TRBD1 or TRBD2 (5 bases each). The CDR3 runs to 13 residues. Trimming cost V 2 bases and J 5 bases, with 7 bases left between them. Germline CDR1 is MNHEY and CDR2 is SVGAGI. CDR3 sequence: CASSYGTDNEQFF. The CDR3 bases are TGTGCCAGCAGTTACGGGACGGACAATGAGCAGTTCTTC.

This clonotype has a count of ten or more. This chain joins TRBV6-6 and TRBJ1-5, with unresolved D. Germline-derived CDR1 and CDR2 are MNHNY and SVGAGI (reference sequence). The V gene lost 2 bases and the J gene lost 7 bases, with 6 bases spanning the gap. The CDR3 totals 12 residues. The CDR3 sequence: CASSYSLQPQHF. In nucleotides, the CDR3 is TGTGCCAGCAGTTACAGTTTACAGCCCCAGCATTTT.

There are many counts of this clonotype. V gene TRBV7-8 combines with J gene TRBJ1-6; D is undetermined. Germline loops: CDR1 SGHVS, CDR2 FQNEAQ. This CDR3 region has 15 residues. V was shortened by 1 base and J by 0 bases, with 4 bases between the two germline ends. CDR3 coding DNA: TGTGCCAGCAGCTTAGTGAGCTCCTATAATTCACCCCTCCACTTT. Translation gives CASSLVSSYNSPLHF.

The sample holds many counts of this clonotype. This chain uses TRBV15 with TRBJ2-7; 9 nucleotides align to TRBD1. CDR3 length: 15 residues. Germline CDR1 is LNHNV and CDR2 is YYDKDF (reference sequence). Losses at the gene ends were 5 bases for V and 3 bases for J; bases not matched to a gene: 8. The CDR3 nucleotides read TGTGCCACCAGCCCAGCGGGGACAGGGAACTACGAGCAGTACTTC. Its translation: CATSPAGTGNYEQYF.

The table lists this clonotype with many counts. The chain couples TRBV4-2 to TRBJ2-7; 7 bases agree with TRBD2. This CDR3 comprises 13 residues. Germline V gene data show CDR1 as LGHNA and CDR2 as YNFKEQ. Trimming cost V 2 bases and J 4 bases; bases outside gene matches: 2. The CDR3 DNA sequence: TGTGCCAGCAGCCAACAGGGAGGGTACGAGCAGTACTTC. Its translation is CASSQQGGYEQYF.

This rearrangement joins TRBV5-1 to TRBJ2-3; 8 nucleotides line up with TRBD2. This CDR3 has 15 amino acids. Germline-derived CDR1 and CDR2 are SGHRS and YFSETQ. The trim removed 0 bases at V and 4 bases at J, leaving 4 bases unmatched. The CDR3 sequence is CASSLAGGSADTQYF. As DNA, the CDR3 is TGCGCCAGCAGCTTGGCGGGGGGGAGTGCAGATACGCAGTATTTT.

This clonotype was seen at least ten times. This chain links TRBV7-2 with TRBJ2-7, with 9 bases fitting TRBD1. CDR3 length equals 15 residues. Germline CDR1 and CDR2: SGHTA and FQGNSA. The ends lost 5 bases at V and 5 bases at J; junction bases unmatched: 10. The CDR3 loop is CASSIPGTGLNEQYF. CDR3 in DNA: TGTGCCAGCAGCATTCCCGGGACAGGGTTGAACGAGCAGTACTTC. The variable domain in full, with the rest retrieved from reference TRBV7-2 and TRBJ2-7, is GAGVSQSPSNKVTEKGKDVELRCDPISGHTALYWYRQSLGQGLEFLIYFQGNSAPDKSGLPSDRFSAERTGGSVSTLTIQRTQQEDSAVYLCASSIPGTGLNEQYFGPGTRLTVT.

This clonotype was recorded at least ten times. The V call is TRBV7-2, the J call TRBJ2-1; 9 bases align to TRBD1. The germline V gene encodes CDR1 SGHTA and CDR2 FQGNSA. Trimming cost V 4 bases and J 7 bases; bases outside gene matches: 5. The CDR3 consists of 14 residues. CDR3 sequence (DNA): TGTGCCAGCAGCTCTAGAGGGACAGGGAATGAGCAGTTCTTC. Residues: CASSSRGTGNEQFF. Full variable domain (remainder filled in from reference TRBV7-2 and TRBJ2-1): GAGVSQSPSNKVTEKGKDVELRCDPISGHTALYWYRQSLGQGLEFLIYFQGNSAPDKSGLPSDRFSAERTGGSVSTLTIQRTQQEDSAVYLCASSSRGTGNEQFFGPGTRLTVL.

This clonotype was seen at least ten times. The gene calls are TRBV6-6 and TRBJ2-1; possibly TRBD1 for D (6 bases). CDR3 size: 17 residues. CDR1 and CDR2 from the germline V gene are MNHNY and SVGAGI (reference sequence). V lost 4 bases and J 0 bases, leaving 16 bases between the germline ends. The CDR3 loop is CASSSRTARDSYNEQFF. Written as DNA, the CDR3 is TGTGCCAGCAGTTCACGGACAGCGAGGGACTCCTACAATGAGCAGTTCTTC.

In nucleotides, the CDR3 is TGTGCCAGCAGCTTCGCAAAGAACACTGAAGCTTTCTTT. Translating it yields CASSFAKNTEAFF. The V and J genes are TRBV7-2 and TRBJ1-1, with unresolved D. CDR1 and CDR2 from the germline V gene are SGHTA and FQGNSA. With 3 bases removed from V and 1 base from J, the gap between germline ends came to 6 bases. The CDR3 sequence is 13 residues long. The full variable domain, in which reference TRBV7-2 and TRBJ1-1 provide the parts outside the CDR3, is GAGVSQSPSNKVTEKGKDVELRCDPISGHTALYWYRQSLGQGLEFLIYFQGNSAPDKSGLPSDRFSAERTGGSVSTLTIQRTQQEDSAVYLCASSFAKNTEAFFGQGTRLTVV.

There are a few counts of this clonotype. The chain joins TRBV6-5 to TRBJ1-6; 9 nucleotides line up with TRBD1. This CDR3 contains 16 residues. Trimming cost V 2 bases and J 7 bases; bases outside gene matches: 6. Germline assignment: CDR1 MNHEY and CDR2 SVGAGI. The CDR3, as DNA: TGTGCCAGCAGTTACGGGACAGGGCGAGAGAATTCACCCCTCCACTTT. Protein: CASSYGTGRENSPLHF.

A note on this clonotype: One end of the junction does not line up with germline, which may come from a read error. The chain has TRBV14 and TRBJ2-5; D remains unclear. The germline CDR1 and CDR2 sequences are SGHDN and FVKESK. The CDR3 length is 13 residues. CDR3 sequence reads: CAISQQLQETQYF. As DNA, the CDR3 is TGTGCCATCAGCCAACAGCTACAAGAGACCCAGTACTTC.

The V gene is TRBV7-2, the J gene TRBJ1-6; D gene ambiguous. The germline CDR1 and CDR2 sequences are SGHTA and FQGNSA. There are 15 residues in the CDR3. V shed 0 bases and J shed 6 bases, with 9 bases lying between them. CDR3 in amino acids: CASSLATGRNSPLHF. CDR3 DNA: TGTGCCAGCAGCTTAGCGACCGGGCGTAATTCACCCCTCCACTTT.

This clonotype appeared a few times. The V and J genes are TRBV7-2 and TRBJ2-5; D remains ambiguous. This CDR3 region has 12 residues. Trimming left V 5 bases short and J 1 base short, with 5 bases between. Germline V gives CDR1 SGHTA, CDR2 FQGNSA. The CDR3 nucleotides read TGTGCCAGCAGCCGGTTCCAAGAGACCCAGTACTTC. Translating it yields CASSRFQETQYF.

The V and J genes are TRBV13 and TRBJ2-7, with D tentatively TRBD1 (7 bases). Trimming pared 4 bases from V and 6 bases from J, leaving 25 bases between. This CDR3 is built from 17 residues. The germline CDR1 and CDR2 sequences are PRHDT and FYEKMQ (reference sequence). CDR3 residues: CASSSAPQGGSSIEQYF. CDR3 in DNA: TGTGCCAGCAGCTCCGCCCCGCAGGGGGGTTCTTCTATCGAGCAGTACTTC. The full variable domain, rest sourced from reference TRBV13 and TRBJ2-7, is AAGVIQSPRHLIKEKRETATLKCYPIPRHDTVYWYQQGPGQDPQFLISFYEKMQSDKGSIPDRFSAQQFSDYHSELNMSSLELGDSALYFCASSSAPQGGSSIEQYFGPGTRLTVT.

This clonotype has a count of ten or more. The chain couples TRBV5-1 to TRBJ2-1; D not resolved. The CDR3 totals 12 residues. The germline V gene has CDR1 SGHRS and CDR2 YFSETQ. The V end was cut by 1 base, the J end by 10 bases, with 9 bases between. CDR3 in amino acids: CASSLPGYEQFF. DNA for the CDR3: TGCGCCAGCAGCTTGCCGGGTTACGAGCAGTTCTTC.

This clonotype occurred many times. The V gene is TRBV15, the J gene TRBJ1-2; TRBD1 matches 8 bases. CDR1 is LNHNV and CDR2 is YYDKDF in the germline V gene (reference sequence). This CDR3 contains 12 residues. The ends lost 3 bases at V and 8 bases at J; junction bases unmatched: 2. The chain's CDR3 is CATSRTGAGYTF. The CDR3 DNA follows: TGTGCCACCAGCAGGACAGGGGCGGGCTACACCTTC.

This clonotype was recorded at least ten times. V and J are TRBV12-3 or TRBV12-4 and TRBJ2-2; D not resolved. This CDR3 has 11 residues. The V end lost 7 bases, the J end lost 5 bases, and 5 bases lay between the germline ends. The CDR3 region has the DNA TGTGCCAGCACCCTAACCGGGGAGCTGTTTTTT. Protein: CASTLTGELFF.

V is TRBV6-1 and J is TRBJ2-3; D gene unclear. The germline V gene has CDR1 MNHNS and CDR2 SASEGT. The CDR3 has 14 amino acids. V lost 7 bases and J 3 bases, leaving 14 bases between the germline ends. The DNA of the CDR3 is TGTGCCAGCAATCGTGCCATAGAAACAGATACGCAGTATTTT. This translates into CASNRAIETDTQYF.

This clonotype was counted many times. The rearrangement uses TRBV5-1 and TRBJ2-3, with TRBD1 identical over 8 bases. CDR1 and CDR2 (germline): SGHRS, YFSETQ. This CDR3 contains 18 residues. V shed 0 bases, J shed 2 bases, and the junction held 11 bases outside the gene matches. This chain's CDR3 is CASSLEGTGHRITDTQYF. The CDR3, as DNA: TGCGCCAGCAGCTTGGAGGGGACAGGCCATAGAATCACAGATACGCAGTATTTT. Looking up the rest from reference TRBV5-1 and TRBJ2-3 gives the full variable domain: KAGVTQTPRYLIKTRGQQVTLSCSPISGHRSVSWYQQTPGQGLQFLFEYFSETQRNKGNFPGRFSGRQFSNSRSEMNVSTLELGDSALYLCASSLEGTGHRITDTQYFGPGTRLTVL.

The chain uses TRBV20-1 and TRBJ2-4; 10 bases align to TRBD1. This CDR3 has 15 amino acids. V shed 5 bases and J 4 bases; nucleotides not matched to a gene: 8. From germline, CDR1 is DFQATT and CDR2 SNEGSKA (reference sequence). The CDR3 region is CSAPSDRGRKNIQYF. CDR3 DNA sequence: TGCAGTGCTCCTTCCGACAGGGGGCGAAAAAACATTCAGTACTTC.

The sample holds many counts of this clonotype. The V gene is TRBV20-1, the J gene TRBJ1-2; D gene ambiguous. This CDR3 region has 13 residues. Germline V gene sequence: CDR1 DFQATT, CDR2 SNEGSKA (reference sequence). Between the trimmed V and J ends, which lost 6 bases and 4 bases, there was a span of 15 bases. Here the CDR3 DNA reads TGCAGTGCCCGCCGGGGAGCGGCCTATGGCTACACCTTC. It yields the protein CSARRGAAYGYTF.